Listed here are 30 T cell receptor beta chains from one sample, sequenced in a study of human thymus T cells. Thymus tissue was removed during corrective cardiac surgery. Sequenced by immunoSEQ multiplex PCR; TCRdb stores in-frame clones only, minus some. The table shows tens of thousands of clones, with approximately 95% occurring only once. Sequenced material: thymus tissue. The source is a girl under three years old with a congenital heart defect but otherwise immunologically healthy.

This clone has a handful of counts. The CDR3 coding sequence is TGTGCCAGCACCAGACAACCGGGGGACTACGAGCAGTACTTC. Protein: CASTRQPGDYEQYF. This chain links TRBV6-1 with TRBJ2-7; TRBD2 might be the D (6 bases). CDR3 length equals 14 residues. Trimming removed 7 bases at V and 3 bases at J, with 16 bases between. Germline values: CDR1 MNHNS, CDR2 SASEGT.

V and J are TRBV7-8 and TRBJ1-1; no reliable D call. Germline V gene lookup returns CDR1 SGHVS and CDR2 FQNEAQ. This CDR3 has 11 amino acids. V lost 3 bases and J lost 5, with 4 bases in between. The CDR3 DNA follows: TGTGCCAGCAGCTTCGGTACTGAAGCTTTCTTT. Translation: CASSFGTEAFF.

The sample holds one count of this clone. The J gene is TRBJ2-3, the V gene TRBV25-1; 8 positions agree with TRBD2. The germline CDR1 and CDR2 sequences are MGHDK and SYGVNS. CDR3 length: 15 residues. V shed 7 bases and J 3 bases; nucleotides not matched to a gene: 9. The CDR3 sequence is CASTPGGDLTDTQYF. The CDR3 DNA sequence: TGTGCCAGCACCCCGGGGGGGGATTTGACAGATACGCAGTATTTT.

Only one count was recorded for this clone. The chain couples TRBV10-3 to TRBJ2-7; TRBD1 matches at 8 bases. The V gene's germline CDR1 is ENHRY and CDR2 SYGVKD. Unmatched junction bases numbered 8, after V lost 10 bases and J lost 3 bases. CDR3 length: 13 amino acids. The chain's CDR3 is CATGTGRVYEQYF. For the CDR3, the DNA is TGTGCCACTGGGACAGGACGGGTCTACGAGCAGTACTTC.

This chain uses TRBV4-3 with TRBJ1-2, with a possible D match to TRBD1 (5 bases). The CDR3 runs to 16 residues. V lost 0 bases and J lost 0, with 11 bases in between. The germline V gene has CDR1 LGHNA and CDR2 YSLEER. The CDR3, as DNA: TGCGCCAGCAGCCAAGAGAGAGGGGCCCCTAACTATGGCTACACCTTC. Amino acid sequence: CASSQERGAPNYGYTF.

The chain has TRBV6-1 and TRBJ2-7, with D possibly TRBD2 on 6 matching bases. The CDR3 consists of 15 residues. Per germline, CDR1 MNHNS and CDR2 SASEGT. V lost 0 bases and J 5 bases, leaving 14 bases between the germline ends. CDR3 amino acids: CASSEAGLWGNEQYF. The CDR3, as DNA: TGTGCCAGCAGTGAAGCGGGACTTTGGGGCAACGAGCAGTACTTC.

This chain uses TRBV27 with TRBJ2-2; D gene ambiguous. CDR3 length: 15 amino acids. Germline V gives CDR1 MNHEY, CDR2 SMNVEV (reference sequence). With 1 base removed from V and 3 bases from J, the gap between germline ends came to 9 bases. The CDR3 DNA reads as TGTGCCAGCAGTTTATGCCCGTCTCACACCGGGGAGCTGTTTTTT. It translates to CASSLCPSHTGELFF.

The chain has TRBV15 and TRBJ2-7; 7 bases agree with TRBD2. Germline CDR1 and CDR2: LNHNV and YYDKDF (reference sequence). The CDR3 is 16 amino acids. J was trimmed by 4 bases and V by 4 bases; bases with no gene match: 13. The CDR3 bases are TGTGCCACCAGCACCTTGGGAAGCGGGGAGATTTACGAGCAGTACTTC. Translating it yields CATSTLGSGEIYEQYF.

The V call is TRBV28, the J call TRBJ2-7; 8 positions agree with TRBD1. The junction had 10 bases not matched to a gene; V was cut back by 4 bases and J by 5 bases. CDR3 length: 15 residues. Germline V gives CDR1 MDHEN, CDR2 SYDVKM. DNA for the CDR3: TGTGCCAGCAGTTCGGTACCGGACAGGGACCACGAGCAGTACTTC. Translation gives CASSSVPDRDHEQYF. Full variable domain (missing parts from reference TRBV28 and TRBJ2-7): DVKVTQSSRYLVKRTGEKVFLECVQDMDHENMFWYRQDPGLGLRLIYFSYDVKMKEKGDIPEGYSVSREKKERFSLILESASTNQTSMYLCASSSVPDRDHEQYFGPGTRLTVT.

The CDR3 sequence is CASSLPRLAGGHDDEQFF. The CDR3 region has the DNA TGTGCCAGCAGCTTACCCAGATTAGCGGGAGGGCACGACGATGAGCAGTTCTTC. The chain joins TRBV7-9 to TRBJ2-1, with 11 bases identical to TRBD2. The CDR3 consists of 18 residues. The germline V gene has CDR1 SEHNR and CDR2 FQNEAQ (reference sequence). Unmatched junction bases numbered 14, after V lost 2 bases and J lost 8 bases.

The chain links TRBV5-1 to TRBJ2-7; perhaps TRBD2 as D (6 bases). Germline assignment: CDR1 SGHRS and CDR2 YFSETQ. V was shortened by 0 bases and J by 6 bases, with 13 bases between the two germline ends. CDR3 length: 14 amino acids. The CDR3 is CASSLGRETREQYF. DNA of the CDR3: TGCGCCAGCAGCTTGGGACGGGAGACTCGCGAGCAGTACTTC.

The chain couples TRBV5-8 to TRBJ2-4; 8 bases align to TRBD1. V shed 3 bases and J 8 bases; nucleotides not matched to a gene: 4. The CDR3 contains 13 residues. Per germline, CDR1 SGHTS and CDR2 YDEGEE. The CDR3 spells CASSSGTGYIQYF. In DNA, the CDR3 is TGTGCCAGCAGCTCCGGGACAGGCTACATTCAGTACTTC.

This sequence joins TRBV15 and TRBJ2-1; weak D call: TRBD2 (6 bases). Germline lookup yields CDR1 LNHNV and CDR2 YYDKDF (reference sequence). Trimming removed 5 bases at V and 2 bases at J, with 16 bases between. CDR3 length: 16 residues. The CDR3 DNA follows: TGTGCCACCAGCGGAGCTCCGGGACTCACCTACAATGAGCAGTTCTTC. Translating gives CATSGAPGLTYNEQFF.

This clone has only one observation. This rearrangement joins TRBV27 to TRBJ2-2; 14 positions agree with TRBD2. The CDR3 consists of 16 residues. V gave up 6 bases and J gave up 6 bases; unmatched junction bases: 6. Germline lookup yields CDR1 MNHEY and CDR2 SMNVEV (reference sequence). DNA of the CDR3: TGTGCCAGCAGAAGGACTAGCGGGAGGATGCCCGGGGAGCTGTTTTTT. Its translation is CASRRTSGRMPGELFF.

The chain uses TRBV10-3 and TRBJ2-3, with D perhaps given as TRBD1 or TRBD2 (5 bases each). Per germline, CDR1 ENHRY and CDR2 SYGVKD. This CDR3 has 16 amino acids. Trimming left V 0 bases short and J 2 bases short, with 12 bases between. DNA for the CDR3: TGTGCCATCAGTGAGTCTGGGACGAGCCCCACAGATACGCAGTATTTT. This sequence encodes CAISESGTSPTDTQYF.

CDR3 amino acids: CASSPYSINTGELFF. As DNA, the CDR3 is TGTGCCAGTAGTCCTTACTCTATTAACACCGGGGAGCTGTTTTTT. The chain has TRBV19 and TRBJ2-2; D is uncertain. Germline-derived CDR1 and CDR2 are LNHDA and SQIVND (reference sequence). V lost 5 bases and J 2 bases, leaving 12 bases between the germline ends. CDR3 length: 15 residues.

V is TRBV6-1 and J is TRBJ2-7; no definite D call. The CDR3 is made up of 14 amino acids. Germline V gene lookup returns CDR1 MNHNS and CDR2 SASEGT. Trimming stripped 2 bases from V and 3 bases from J, with 11 bases between. CDR3 sequence: CASSERVLVYEQYF. CDR3 DNA: TGTGCCAGCAGTGAAAGAGTTCTGGTCTACGAGCAGTACTTC.

This chain connects TRBV2 to TRBJ1-4, with TRBD1 identical over 11 bases. CDR1 SNHLY and CDR2 FYNNEI come from the germline V gene. The ends lost 3 bases at V and 7 bases at J; junction bases unmatched: 4. The CDR3 is 15 amino acids. This CDR3 reads CASSELGQGGEKLFF. For the CDR3, the DNA is TGTGCCAGCAGTGAGCTGGGACAGGGGGGTGAAAAACTGTTTTTT. The variable domain in full, with the rest retrieved from reference TRBV2 and TRBJ1-4, is EPEVTQTPSHQVTQMGQEVILRCVPISNHLYFYWYRQILGQKVEFLVSFYNNEISEKSEIFDDQFSVERPDGSNFTLKIRSTKLEDSAMYFCASSELGQGGEKLFFGSGTQLSVL.

The chain is built from TRBV2 and TRBJ2-1, with 7 bases aligning to TRBD2. After removal of 6 bases from V and 5 bases from J, the junction contained 19 bases not matched to a gene. CDR3 length: 18 residues. Germline V gene sequence: CDR1 SNHLY, CDR2 FYNNEI. CDR3 DNA: TGTGCCAGCAGCCCGGGCCAGGGTAGCCTAGCGGACCACAATGAGCAGTTCTTC. Amino acids: CASSPGQGSLADHNEQFF.

The chain combines TRBV4-1 with TRBJ1-1; 7 bases agree with TRBD1. Germline V lookup: CDR1 MGHRA, CDR2 YSYEKL. CDR3 length equals 15 residues. V dropped 0 bases and J dropped 6; count of bases not matched to a gene: 7. The CDR3 region has the DNA TGCGCCAGCAGCCAAGACGTGACAGGGTGGGCTGAAGCTTTCTTT. Its translation: CASSQDVTGWAEAFF.

Written as DNA, the CDR3 is TGTGCCAGCTCAGCAGATTTCGGGGGGGGGCATCAGCCCCAGCATTTT. Its protein is CASSADFGGGHQPQHF. V and J are TRBV18 and TRBJ1-5; perhaps TRBD1 as D (6 bases). The V end lost 5 bases, the J end lost 5 bases, and 19 bases lay between the germline ends. From germline, CDR1 is KGHSH and CDR2 LQKENI. The CDR3 is 16 residues long.

The V call is TRBV2, the J call TRBJ2-1, with 11 bases that match TRBD2. Germline lookup yields CDR1 SNHLY and CDR2 FYNNEI. Trimming removed 1 base from V and 7 bases from J; junction bases left unmatched: 9. The CDR3 loop spans 17 amino acids. The CDR3 sequence: CASSEVKRGLAANEQFF. CDR3 coding DNA: TGTGCCAGCAGTGAAGTTAAAAGGGGACTAGCGGCTAATGAGCAGTTCTTC. Full variable domain (rest looked up from reference TRBV2 and TRBJ2-1): EPEVTQTPSHQVTQMGQEVILRCVPISNHLYFYWYRQILGQKVEFLVSFYNNEISEKSEIFDDQFSVERPDGSNFTLKIRSTKLEDSAMYFCASSEVKRGLAANEQFFGPGTRLTVL.

The chain couples TRBV28 to TRBJ2-2; no clear D. The CDR3 extends over 16 amino acids. Germline V lookup: CDR1 MDHEN, CDR2 SYDVKM. V lost 5 bases to trimming and J lost 0 bases, with 13 bases between them. CDR3 loop: CASSTPRPPNTGELFF. The CDR3 coding sequence is TGTGCCAGCAGTACACCCCGCCCCCCGAACACCGGGGAGCTGTTTTTT.

The CDR3 is CASSSVRILGNTEAFF. The CDR3 DNA reads as TGTGCCAGCAGCTCGGTTCGGATCCTCGGGAACACTGAAGCTTTCTTT. V is TRBV7-9 and J is TRBJ1-1; D remains unclear. The germline V gene encodes CDR1 SEHNR and CDR2 FQNEAQ (reference sequence). The CDR3 runs to 16 residues. V shed 4 bases and J shed 1 base, with 16 bases lying between them.

The V gene is TRBV5-4, the J gene TRBJ2-7; TRBD2 matches at 12 bases. CDR3 length equals 16 residues. Trimming removed 1 base from V and 0 bases from J; junction bases left unmatched: 2. Germline CDR1 SGHNT, CDR2 YYREEE (reference sequence). The CDR3 sequence: CASSLRTSGVSYEQYF. The CDR3, as DNA: TGTGCCAGCAGCTTGAGGACTAGCGGGGTCTCCTACGAGCAGTACTTC.

The rearrangement joins TRBV2 to TRBJ1-5, with 8 bases fitting TRBD1. The V and J ends lost 1 base and 1 base, in that order; junction bases with no gene match: 9. There are 18 residues in the CDR3. CDR1 and CDR2 from the germline V gene are SNHLY and FYNNEI. In DNA form, the CDR3 reads TGTGCCAGCAGTGAAGGGGTTACCGGACAGGGCAGCAATCAGCCCCAGCATTTT. It yields the protein CASSEGVTGQGSNQPQHF.

The chain links TRBV6-1 to TRBJ1-5, with D possibly matching TRBD1 (5 bases). The germline V gene encodes CDR1 MNHNS and CDR2 SASEGT. Trimming shortened V by 6 bases and J by 4 bases, and 13 bases separated the two germline ends. The CDR3 runs to 14 residues. DNA of the CDR3: TGTGCCAGCAGCACCCCGACAGAGAATCAGCCCCAGCATTTT. It encodes CASSTPTENQPQHF.

The chain has TRBV19 and TRBJ1-2, with D possibly TRBD1 on 5 matching bases. The CDR3 covers 13 residues. From germline, CDR1 is LNHDA and CDR2 SQIVND (reference sequence). V lost 4 bases and J lost 8, with 14 bases in between. The DNA for the CDR3 is TGTGCCAGTAGTAATACCAGGGCAAAAGGCTACACCTTC. This codes for CASSNTRAKGYTF.

The chain links TRBV5-5 to TRBJ2-5, with 8 bases lining up with TRBD1. Germline values: CDR1 SGHKS, CDR2 YYEKEE (reference sequence). CDR3 length: 17 amino acids. Trimming cost V 0 bases and J 2 bases; bases outside gene matches: 9. The CDR3 here is CASSLVFRTGRQETQYF. The DNA for the CDR3 is TGTGCCAGCAGCTTGGTTTTTCGGACAGGGAGGCAAGAGACCCAGTACTTC.

The chain has TRBV11-2 and TRBJ2-2; possible D gene TRBD1, 5 bases. Trimming left V 3 bases short and J 6 bases short, with 14 bases between. The germline CDR1 and CDR2 sequences are SGHAT and FQNNGV. The CDR3 sequence is 15 residues long. The CDR3 coding sequence is TGTGCCAGCAGCTTTCGGCAGGGTGTCTCCGGGGAGCTGTTTTTT. Residues: CASSFRQGVSGELFF.